This entry concerns a single T cell receptor beta chain. These data come from a study of T cell changes during pregnancy in multiple sclerosis. Clones were sequenced by immunoSEQ multiplex PCR, and TCRdb holds only the in-frame ones, with some missing. The table has about 93,000 clones, 85% to 95% seen once. The germline V gene encodes CDR1 SGHKS and CDR2 YYEKEE (reference sequence). V was trimmed by 0 bases and J by 5 bases, leaving 11 bases between them. The CDR3 loop spans 14 amino acids. This receptor was taken from a female donor with multiple sclerosis, enrolled in a pregnancy study. The sample was peripheral blood, taken after pregnancy. The chain combines TRBV5-5 with TRBJ1-1; a possible D gene is TRBD1 (6 bases). This CDR3 reads CASSLEGVRTEAFF. The CDR3, as DNA: TGTGCCAGCAGCTTGGAGGGGGTTAGGACTGAAGCTTTCTTT. Full variable domain (outside the CDR3, taken from reference TRBV5-5 and TRBJ1-1): DAGVTQSPTHLIKTRGQQVTLRCSPISGHKSVSWYQQVLGQGPQFIFQYYEKEERGRGNFPDRFSARQFPNYSSELNVNALLLGDSALYLCASSLEGVRTEAFFGQGTRLTVV.